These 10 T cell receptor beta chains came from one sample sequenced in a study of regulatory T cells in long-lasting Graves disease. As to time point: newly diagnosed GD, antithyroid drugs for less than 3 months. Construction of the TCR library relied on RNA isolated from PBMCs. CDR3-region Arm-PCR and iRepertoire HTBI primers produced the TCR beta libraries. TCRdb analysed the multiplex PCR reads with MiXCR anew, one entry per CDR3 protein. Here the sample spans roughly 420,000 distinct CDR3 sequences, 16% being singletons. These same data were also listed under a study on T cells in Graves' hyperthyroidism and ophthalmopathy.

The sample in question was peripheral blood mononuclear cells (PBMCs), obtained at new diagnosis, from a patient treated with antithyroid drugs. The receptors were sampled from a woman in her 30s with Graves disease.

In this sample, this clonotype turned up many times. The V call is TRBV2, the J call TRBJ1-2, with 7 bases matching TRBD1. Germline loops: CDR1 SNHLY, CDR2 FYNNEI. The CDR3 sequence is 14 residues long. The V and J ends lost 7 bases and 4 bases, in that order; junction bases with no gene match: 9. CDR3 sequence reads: CASKGRTGSYGYTF. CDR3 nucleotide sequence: TGTGCCAGCAAGGGGAGGACAGGCAGCTATGGCTACACCTTC.

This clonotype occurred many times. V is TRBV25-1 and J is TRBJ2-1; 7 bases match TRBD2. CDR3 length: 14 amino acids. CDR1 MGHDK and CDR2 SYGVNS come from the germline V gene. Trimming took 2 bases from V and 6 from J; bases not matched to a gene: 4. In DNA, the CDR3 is TGTGCCAGCAGTGAAGACGAGCGGGGCAATGAGCAGTTCTTC. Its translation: CASSEDERGNEQFF.

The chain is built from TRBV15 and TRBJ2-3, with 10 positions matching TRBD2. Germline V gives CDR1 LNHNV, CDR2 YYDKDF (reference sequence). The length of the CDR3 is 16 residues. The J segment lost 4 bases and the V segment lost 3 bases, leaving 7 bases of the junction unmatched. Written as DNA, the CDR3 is TGTGCCACCAGCAGGGACCTAGCGGGAGCCCCAGATACGCAGTATTTT. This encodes CATSRDLAGAPDTQYF.

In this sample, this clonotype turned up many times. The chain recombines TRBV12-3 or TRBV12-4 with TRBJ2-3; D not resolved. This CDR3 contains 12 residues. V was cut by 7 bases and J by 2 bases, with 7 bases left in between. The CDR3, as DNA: TGTGCCAGCACTTCCCTCACAGATACGCAGTATTTT. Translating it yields CASTSLTDTQYF.

As DNA, the CDR3 is TGTGCCAGCTTGGGACTATCGAACACTGAAGCTTTCTTT. Its translation: CASLGLSNTEAFF. This sequence joins TRBV27 and TRBJ1-1, with D possibly being TRBD1 (5 bases). Looked up from germline, CDR1 is MNHEY and CDR2 is SMNVEV (reference sequence). The CDR3 loop spans 13 amino acids. Trimming stripped 8 bases from V and 1 base from J, with 11 bases between.

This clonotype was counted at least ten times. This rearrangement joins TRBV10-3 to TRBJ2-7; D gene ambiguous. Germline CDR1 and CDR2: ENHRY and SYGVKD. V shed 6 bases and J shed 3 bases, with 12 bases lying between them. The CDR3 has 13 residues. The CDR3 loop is CAISSTEDYEQYF. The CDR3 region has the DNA TGTGCCATCAGCTCTACCGAGGACTACGAGCAGTACTTC.

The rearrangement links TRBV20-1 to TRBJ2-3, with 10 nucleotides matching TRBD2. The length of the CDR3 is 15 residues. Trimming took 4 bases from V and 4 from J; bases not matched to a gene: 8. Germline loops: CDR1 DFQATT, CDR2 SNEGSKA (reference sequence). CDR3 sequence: CSANPVAGGADTQYF. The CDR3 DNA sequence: TGCAGTGCTAACCCTGTAGCGGGAGGAGCAGATACGCAGTATTTT.

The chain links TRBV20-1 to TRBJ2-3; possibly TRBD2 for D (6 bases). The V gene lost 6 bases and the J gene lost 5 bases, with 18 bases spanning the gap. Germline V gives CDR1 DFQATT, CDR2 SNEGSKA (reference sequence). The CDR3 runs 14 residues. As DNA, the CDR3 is TGCAGTGCAGCGATAGCGGACGGGGGAGATACGCAGTATTTT. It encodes CSAAIADGGDTQYF.

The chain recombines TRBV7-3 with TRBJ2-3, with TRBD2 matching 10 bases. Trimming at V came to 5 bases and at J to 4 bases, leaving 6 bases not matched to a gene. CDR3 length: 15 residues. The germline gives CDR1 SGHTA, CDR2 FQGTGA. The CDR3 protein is CASSESGRGPDTQYF. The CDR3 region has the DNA TGTGCCAGCAGCGAAAGCGGGAGGGGCCCAGATACGCAGTATTTT.

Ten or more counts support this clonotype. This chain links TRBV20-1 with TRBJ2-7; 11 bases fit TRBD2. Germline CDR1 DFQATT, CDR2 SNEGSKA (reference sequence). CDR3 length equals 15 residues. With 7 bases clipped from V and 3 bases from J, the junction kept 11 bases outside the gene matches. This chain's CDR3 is CSVENPGTSGYEQYF. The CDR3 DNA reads TGCAGTGTTGAGAACCCCGGGACTAGCGGCTACGAGCAGTACTTC.